This T cell receptor beta chain was recorded in a study of T cells in Graves' hyperthyroidism and ophthalmopathy (dated by TCRdb to between 2018 and 2020). The study in broad terms: Peripheral blood was collected at initial diagnosis, before any treatment. A discovery cohort of approximately 97 patients, 43 with Graves' ophthalmopathy and under 60 with stable Graves' hyperthyroidism, was used to find distinguishing TCR V-J signatures. An independent validation cohort of about 19 hyperthyroidism patients and some 15 patients who later progressed to ophthalmopathy tested prospective prediction of ophthalmopathy. The 75 to 100 discovery patients were divided at random into training and test sets in a 7:3 ratio. Thyroid tissue and blood T-cell repertoires from over 5 Graves' hyperthyroidism patients were also compared in the study. Following sampling, methimazole starting at 30 mg daily was given to hyperthyroidism patients, and high-dose intravenous methylprednisolone was given to ophthalmopathy patients. TCR Vbeta CDR3 sequencing of 120 to 150 peripheral blood samples (under 45 ophthalmopathy, roughly 72 hyperthyroidism and some 17 progressor patients) is reported in the paper.

The TCR beta CDR3 regions were amplified from the RNA transcripts. The first round of RT-PCR for the TCR CDR3 was performed with the HTBI primer set and the Qiagen OneStep RT-PCR kit. The libraries were constructed in a second round of multiplex PCR and then size-selected and purified. The libraries were sequenced on an Illumina HiSeq2000 using paired-end 100 bp reads. The authors' pipeline ran thus. SOAPnuke was used to process the raw data, throwing out any read that contained adapters or uncalled bases, had a mean Phred below 15, or lacked an exact constant-primer or identifier match. COPE v1.2.5 was used to merge high-quality paired reads, and clonotypes were defined as unique nucleotide sequences. Clonotypes were aligned to IMGT TRBV, TRBD and TRBJ reference segments using MiTCR v1.1. The analysis included only V-J combinations with a frequency above 0.0001, which together covered 99% to 99.2% of the repertoires. A TCS score was defined as the ratio between F50 (clonal expansion) and ExV (chaos), using BLOSUM62-based TCRdist between CDR3 peptides within each V-J. Welch's t-statistics and random forest reduced some 510 V-J features to 10 to 15, which were used in a naive Bayes classifier (R e1071). TCRdb reran the public reads through fastp at Q25 and MiXCR, keeping productive beta chains. Rows merge per CDR3 protein into single entries with the most common DNA and genes. TCRdb, rather than the study authors, made the V and J calls. This sample is represented by some 490,000 distinct CDR3 sequences; approximately 23% of them were singletons. The biggest ten clones account for around 47% of the sample.

Study-wide conclusions, independent of this receptor: In validation, progression to ophthalmopathy was predicted by the model with nearly 71% sensitivity and roughly 72% specificity, a median of approximately 6.5 months before onset. In cross-validation, a model built on a 13 V-J signature told ophthalmopathy apart from stable hyperthyroidism with 85% to 90% sensitivity and roughly 83% specificity, and in testing the same model reached 80%/75%. No statistical method was used to fix the sample size in advance, and group allocation was not hidden from the investigators. Most expanded thyroid clonotypes (frequency above 0.001) were also detected in blood, a finding suggesting that blood repertoires may reflect thyroid immune responses.

The germline V gene (reference sequence) sets CDR1 to LNHDA and CDR2 to SQIVND. The CDR3 measures 15 amino acids from cysteine to phenylalanine. Left in the record is the CDR3 DNA by itself, 45 bases read in frame from the first base. V is pruned by 5 bases and J by 7 bases, leaving 9 bases of the junction without a gene match. Moderately to severely active disease, a Clinical Activity Score of at least 3, a NOSPECS grade of at least 4, and a duration under 3 months were present in ophthalmopathy patients. Any patient with an uncontrolled infection, another autoimmune disease, pregnancy or lactation was excluded. Diagnoses were established on the basis of clinical symptoms, serum thyroxine and TRAb, thyroid ultrasound, and orbital computed tomography. Ficoll-Paque density gradient centrifugation was used to isolate PBMCs from about 10 ml of fresh peripheral blood. Total RNA was extracted using Trizol reagent, and RNA quality was assessed on an Agilent 2100 Bioanalyzer.

Regarding this clonotype: It has no known antigen specificity. No base quality information exists; no much larger clone differs at one position.

Sequencing was performed on blood. Recombination linked TRBV19 to TRBJ1-4; TRBD1 lines up with 8 middle nucleotides. The source of this sequence is a woman aged 70-85 years with Graves' ophthalmopathy. The CDR3 region: CASSWRAGTGEKLFF. The bases read TGTGCCAGTAGTTGGCGGGCCGGGACAGGTGAAAAACTGTTTTTT.